Listed below are T cell receptor beta chains from one sample, sequenced in a study of Ad26.COV2.S vaccination and SARS-CoV-2 variants. Profiling relied on immunoSEQ multiplex PCR, and the TCRdb table lists in-frame clones only, not all of them. The table has 330,000 or so clones, roughly 90% seen once. Source: peripheral blood, taken in a trial of Ad26.COV2.S vaccine versus placebo. Source of these receptors: a person aged 18-60 years who received the Ad26.COV2.S COVID-19 vaccine or a placebo. The CDR3 runs from the conserved cysteine through the conserved F or W. The order of the fields is V gene, clone size, D gene, J gene, CDR3 DNA, CDR3 protein. D genes are given only for firm matches. Clone size is given for some rows only: seen once, a few or many times, or a class if the clone is expanded.

V gene: TRBV6-2/TRBV6-3; clone size: .; D gene: TRBD1; J gene: TRBJ1-6; CDR3 DNA: TGTGCCAGCAGCCAGGGGGGTAGGGACTCCTATAATTCACCCCTCCACTTT; CDR3 protein: CASSQGGRDSYNSPLHF
V gene: TRBV19; clone size: .; D gene: TRBD1; J gene: TRBJ2-1; CDR3 DNA: TGTGCCACTAGGGACAGGGGCTCCTACAATGAGCAGTTCTTC; CDR3 protein: CATRDRGSYNEQFF
V gene: TRBV7-2; clone size: few; D gene: TRBD2; J gene: TRBJ2-5; CDR3 DNA: TGTGCCAGCAGCTTAGGCGTAGCGGGGGTAATCTGGGAGACCCAGTACTTC; CDR3 protein: CASSLGVAGVIWETQYF
V gene: TRBV19; clone size: .; D gene: .; J gene: TRBJ1-5; CDR3 DNA: TGTGCCAGTAGTCCAAGCCCCGGTTTAGGGCAGCCCCAGCATTTT; CDR3 protein: CASSPSPGLGQPQHF
V gene: TRBV5-1; clone size: .; D gene: TRBD1; J gene: TRBJ1-1; CDR3 DNA: TGCGCCAGTAGCCTAGGGACAGCCGATGAGGCTTTCTTT; CDR3 protein: CASSLGTADEAFF
V gene: TRBV14; clone size: .; D gene: .; J gene: TRBJ2-1; CDR3 DNA: TGTGCCAGCAGCCAACTAGAAACCTCCTACAATGAGCAGTTCTTC; CDR3 protein: CASSQLETSYNEQFF
V gene: TRBV27; clone size: .; D gene: TRBD1; J gene: TRBJ1-5; CDR3 DNA: TGTGCCAGCAGTTTAAGGGGCGGACAGGATAGCAATCAGCCCCAGCATTTT; CDR3 protein: CASSLRGGQDSNQPQHF
V gene: TRBV10-3; clone size: .; D gene: .; J gene: TRBJ2-1; CDR3 DNA: TGTGCCATCAGTGACTCGGGAATTGAGCAGTTCTTC; CDR3 protein: CAISDSGIEQFF
V gene: TRBV29-1; clone size: .; D gene: .; J gene: TRBJ1-5; CDR3 DNA: TGCAGCGTTGGTGACAGTAGCAATCAGCCCCAGCATTTT; CDR3 protein: CSVGDSSNQPQHF
V gene: TRBV13; clone size: .; D gene: .; J gene: TRBJ1-2; CDR3 DNA: TGTGCCAGCAGCAAAACCGGGACAAGTCCCCATGGCTACACCTTC; CDR3 protein: CASSKTGTSPHGYTF
V gene: TRBV6-5; clone size: .; D gene: .; J gene: TRBJ2-5; CDR3 DNA: TGTGCCTCGACAGGAGATGCCGAGACCCAGTACTTC; CDR3 protein: CASTGDAETQYF
V gene: TRBV10-3; clone size: .; D gene: .; J gene: TRBJ1-2; CDR3 DNA: TGTGCCATCAGTGAGTCCCTAATTCTTCTCACAGGCATCTATGGCTACACCTTC; CDR3 protein: CAISESLILLTGIYGYTF
V gene: TRBV12-3/TRBV12-4; clone size: .; D gene: .; J gene: TRBJ1-5; CDR3 DNA: TGTGCCAGCAGTATAAGGCGGTTTCAGCCCCAGCATTTT; CDR3 protein: CASSIRRFQPQHF
V gene: TRBV11-2; clone size: .; D gene: TRBD1; J gene: TRBJ1-1; CDR3 DNA: TGTGCCAGCAGCTCCAACAGGGGGCGGCTCACTGAAGCTTTCTTT; CDR3 protein: CASSSNRGRLTEAFF
V gene: TRBV4-3; clone size: .; D gene: .; J gene: TRBJ2-2; CDR3 DNA: TGCGCCAGCAGCCAAGTCTCCCTTTGGGGGGGGGACACAACTTTGGACACCGGGGAGCTGTTTTTT; CDR3 protein: CASSQVSLWGGDTTLDTGELFF
V gene: TRBV19; clone size: .; D gene: TRBD2; J gene: TRBJ2-1; CDR3 DNA: TGTGCCAGTAGTTCCGGGAGGGGACTTCGGAGCTCCTACAATGAGCAGTTCTTC; CDR3 protein: CASSSGRGLRSSYNEQFF
V gene: TRBV5-4; clone size: .; D gene: .; J gene: TRBJ2-5; CDR3 DNA: TGTGCCAGCAGCTTGAAAGGAATTGAGACCCAGTACTTC; CDR3 protein: CASSLKGIETQYF
V gene: TRBV24-1; clone size: once; D gene: .; J gene: TRBJ2-3; CDR3 DNA: TGTGCCACCAGTGATTCCCCCCTTTCGGATACGCAGTATTTT; CDR3 protein: CATSDSPLSDTQYF
V gene: TRBV10-3; clone size: .; D gene: TRBD1; J gene: TRBJ1-2; CDR3 DNA: TGTGCCATCTGGACAGGGGCAATAAAAGGCGGCTACACCTTC; CDR3 protein: CAIWTGAIKGGYTF
V gene: TRBV24-1; clone size: .; D gene: TRBD2; J gene: TRBJ2-1; CDR3 DNA: TGTGCCACCAGTGTGGACCGCGGGGGGTCCTACAATGAGCAGTTCTTC; CDR3 protein: CATSVDRGGSYNEQFF